This TCR beta chain comes out of a study of blood T cell repertoires in COVID-19. As for the study in general: The United States, Italy and Spain were the sources of the acute and convalescent COVID-19 samples. PBMCs, B-cell-depleted T cells, or T cells were the source of the cDNA or gDNA that made up the material.

Authors' data handling: Reference gene primer amplification in the assay estimated nucleated cell counts. Repertoires were generated with immunoSEQ multiplex PCR, while TCRdb's copy carries only in-frame clones and drops some. The D gene and trimming were derived from the DNA, and the V and J assignments and clone size from that table. Of approximately 180,000 clones detected, approximately 83% appear once; the ten largest clones hold roughly 11%. CDR3 length: 15 residues. Trimming pared 5 bases from V and 0 bases from J, leaving 13 bases between. Germline V gives CDR1 SGHTA, CDR2 FQGNSA. The genes are TRBV7-2 and TRBJ1-2; weak D call: TRBD1 (6 bases). Sequencing used peripheral blood. The TCR sequence derives from a human donor with active or convalescent COVID-19. The donor label of this sample is uncertain. The CDR3 coding sequence is TGTGCCAGCAGCAGTTACAGGGAAGCTAACTATGGCTACACCTTC. Translated: CASSSYREANYGYTF. The full variable domain, completed using reference TRBV7-2 and TRBJ1-2, is GAGVSQSPSNKVTEKGKDVELRCDPISGHTALYWYRQSLGQGLEFLIYFQGNSAPDKSGLPSDRFSAERTGGSVSTLTIQRTQQEDSAVYLCASSSYREANYGYTFGSGTRLTVV.